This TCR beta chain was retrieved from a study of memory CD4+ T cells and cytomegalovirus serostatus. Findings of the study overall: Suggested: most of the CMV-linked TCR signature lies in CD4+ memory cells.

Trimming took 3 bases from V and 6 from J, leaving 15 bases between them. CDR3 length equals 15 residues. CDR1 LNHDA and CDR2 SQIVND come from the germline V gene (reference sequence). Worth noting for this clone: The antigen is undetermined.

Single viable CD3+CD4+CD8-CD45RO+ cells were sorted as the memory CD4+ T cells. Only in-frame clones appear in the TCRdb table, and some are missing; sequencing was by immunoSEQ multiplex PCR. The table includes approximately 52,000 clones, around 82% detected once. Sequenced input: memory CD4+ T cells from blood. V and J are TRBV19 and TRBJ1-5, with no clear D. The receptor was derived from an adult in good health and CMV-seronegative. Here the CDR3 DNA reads TGTGCCAGTAGTATGACGGGGTCTGGGAGTCAGCCCCAGCATTTT. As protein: CASSMTGSGSQPQHF.